This T cell receptor beta chain appears in the sequencing data of a study of identical twins. Template switching created a universal primer site, and the cDNA included unique molecular identifiers. TCRdb independently ran MiXCR on the 5' RACE reads; one entry per CDR3 protein. The table includes 1.5 million to 2 million distinct CDR3 sequences, 25% to 35% detected once. Unmatched junction bases numbered 10, after V lost 0 bases and J lost 10 bases. Germline V gene sequence: CDR1 ENHRY, CDR2 SYGVKD. This CDR3 contains 16 residues. This sequence was found in a newborn girl in good health. V gene TRBV10-3 combines with J gene TRBJ2-1; the match to TRBD2 covers 9 bases. What was sequenced was cord blood. In nucleotides, the CDR3 is TGTGCCATCAGTGAGTCGAAGGCTAGCGGGGTCTGGGAGCAGTTCTTC. Its translation: CAISESKASGVWEQFF.